This is a list of T cell receptor beta chains from one sample in a study of shared clonotypes between healthy human individuals. Produced via immunoSEQ multiplex PCR; TCRdb's table is partial and in-frame only. The data show approximately 2.3 million clones, more than 85% seen once. The specimen sequenced was naive CD4+ T cells from PBMCs. These receptors all come from a man aged 18 to 29 in good health. Some clones in this sample may be carry-over from other donors' samples. CDR3s include the opening cysteine and the closing phenylalanine or tryptophan. The D gene is left open where the match is weak. A row's size may be missing; if present it is once, few, many or a size class.

TRBV28	TRBD2	TRBJ2-3	NA	TGTGCCAGTGGACTAGCGGGAGGGACAGATACGCAGTATTTT	CASGLAGGTDTQYF
TRBV5-6	NA	TRBJ2-7	NA	TGTGCCAGCAGCTTTGGACTCGGCGAGCAGTACTTC	CASSFGLGEQYF
TRBV15	TRBD1	TRBJ2-2	NA	TGTGCCACCAGCAGAGCGGTCCGACAGGGCACCGGGGAGCTGTTTTTT	CATSRAVRQGTGELFF
TRBV28	NA	TRBJ1-2	NA	TGTGCCAGCTTGGCCAGGGGTGTCTTGGACTATGGCTACACCTTC	CASLARGVLDYGYTF
TRBV25-1	TRBD1	TRBJ1-3	NA	TGTGCCAGCAGTGAGAACAGGGGGCTCGGAAACACCATATATTTT	CASSENRGLGNTIYF
TRBV5-4	TRBD2	TRBJ2-3	NA	TGTGCCAGCACCCTTCGACTAGCGGGAGGCCCAGAGACAGATACGCAGTATTTT	CASTLRLAGGPETDTQYF
TRBV9	NA	TRBJ2-3	NA	TGTGCCAGCAGCGTAGGAGGTAGTAGAGATACGCAGTATTTT	CASSVGGSRDTQYF
TRBV29-1	NA	TRBJ2-6	NA	TGCAGCGTTGAGGCAGGGAAAAAATCTGGGGCCAACGTCCTGACTTTC	CSVEAGKKSGANVLTF
TRBV11-2	NA	TRBJ2-7	NA	TGTGCCAGCAGCTTAGCCAGGGAACCCTACGAGCAGTACTTC	CASSLAREPYEQYF
TRBV5-4	NA	TRBJ1-1	NA	TGTGCCAGCAGCTTCAGCCTCACTGAAGCTTTCTTT	CASSFSLTEAFF
TRBV18	TRBD1	TRBJ1-2	NA	TGTGCCAGCTCACCGGACAGGGAGGTGTTGAATGGCTACACCTTC	CASSPDREVLNGYTF
TRBV7-2	NA	TRBJ2-7	few	TGTGCCAGCAGCTTTCACGGGGCCCGACAGTACTTC	CASSFHGARQYF
TRBV14	TRBD2	TRBJ2-5	NA	TGTGCCAGCAGCCTCACCGGGACTAGCAGAGTGATAGAGACCCAGTACTTC	CASSLTGTSRVIETQYF
TRBV5-1	NA	TRBJ2-5	NA	TGCGCCAGCAGCTTGGCTGGGGGCCTTAGCCAAGAGACCCAGTACTTC	CASSLAGGLSQETQYF
TRBV18	NA	TRBJ2-7	NA	TGTGCCAGCTCACCTCAGCGTAACTCCTACGAGCAGTACTTC	CASSPQRNSYEQYF
TRBV5-1	NA	TRBJ1-1	NA	TGCGCCAGCAGCTTGGAAGTTCGGTCGAACACTGAAGCTTTCTTT	CASSLEVRSNTEAFF
TRBV30	TRBD1	TRBJ2-3	once	TGTGCCTGGTCGACAGGGGCTAGCACAGATACGCAGTATTTT	CAWSTGASTDTQYF
TRBV27	NA	TRBJ2-1	NA	TGTGCCAGCAGCCAGGGGCGGTACAATGAGCAGTTCTTC	CASSQGRYNEQFF
TRBV28	TRBD1	TRBJ2-3	once	TGTGCCAGCTATGGGACAGGACCAGATACGCAGTATTTT	CASYGTGPDTQYF
TRBV7-8	NA	TRBJ1-2	NA	TGTGCCAGCAGCCTACGGGTCTCACGCAGGGGCTACACCTTC	CASSLRVSRRGYTF
TRBV7-3	NA	TRBJ2-5	NA	TGTGCCAGCAGCTTAATACAGGGTCGCCAAGAGACCCAGTACTTC	CASSLIQGRQETQYF
TRBV6-1	TRBD2	TRBJ2-1	NA	TGTGCCAGCAGTGGACTAGCGGGAGGGTACAATGAGCAGTTCTTC	CASSGLAGGYNEQFF
TRBV5-6	NA	TRBJ2-1	NA	TGTGCCAGCAGCCGAGTGACTAGACTTTACAATGAGCAGTTCTTC	CASSRVTRLYNEQFF
TRBV11-1	NA	TRBJ2-3	NA	TGTGCCAGCAGTTCCCCCGGAGGTAGCGGCACAGATACGCAGTATTTT	CASSSPGGSGTDTQYF
TRBV7-2	NA	TRBJ1-3	once	TGTGCCAGCAGCTCCCAGGGGATTGGAAACACCATATATTTT	CASSSQGIGNTIYF
TRBV5-4	NA	TRBJ2-3	NA	TGTGCCAGCAGCTTGCGAGGCACAGATACGCAGTATTTT	CASSLRGTDTQYF
TRBV10-1	NA	TRBJ2-7	NA	TGCGCCAGCAGTGAGTCCCTCATCGGGGGCTACGAGCAGTACTTC	CASSESLIGGYEQYF
TRBV5-1	NA	TRBJ2-3	NA	TGCGCCAGCAGCATGGACCCCTCGAGCTCGGATACGCAGTATTTT	CASSMDPSSSDTQYF
TRBV5-1	NA	TRBJ2-1	NA	TGCGCCAGCAGCTTGTTCAGCCCCCGGGGCCTCTACAATGAGCAGTTCTTC	CASSLFSPRGLYNEQFF
TRBV7-9	TRBD1	TRBJ1-2	NA	TGTGCCAGCAGCCAAAGGCGGGCAGGGGGTAGCTATGGCTACACCTTC	CASSQRRAGGSYGYTF
TRBV6-6	TRBD1	TRBJ1-2	NA	TGTGCCAGCAGTCGGGGACAGACAGCTAACTATGGCTACACCTTC	CASSRGQTANYGYTF
TRBV7-2	TRBD2	TRBJ2-2	NA	TGTGCCAGCAGCTTAGAGCGGGGGCGCACCGGGGAGCTGTTTTTT	CASSLERGRTGELFF
TRBV10-3	TRBD2	TRBJ2-5	NA	TGTGCCATCAGTGATGTCGTGGCTAGCGGGAACCGGACCCAGTACTTC	CAISDVVASGNRTQYF
TRBV11-2	NA	TRBJ1-4	NA	TGTGCCAGCAGCTTCGGCAGGGCAAGGGAAAAACTGTTTTTT	CASSFGRAREKLFF
TRBV5-6	NA	TRBJ1-3	NA	TGTGCCAGCAGCTTGGGCAGGTTTTCTGGAAACACCATATATTTT	CASSLGRFSGNTIYF
TRBV6-1	NA	TRBJ1-1	NA	TGTGCCAGCAGTTACGCCTCTGAAGCTTTCTTT	CASSYASEAFF
TRBV5-6	NA	TRBJ2-7	once	TGTGCCAGCAGTCCACAGGCTAGAAGTTCCTACGAGCAGTACTTC	CASSPQARSSYEQYF
TRBV2	NA	TRBJ2-6	NA	TGTGCCAGCAGTTGGGCCACTGGGGCCAACGTCCTGACTTTC	CASSWATGANVLTF
TRBV7-2	TRBD1	TRBJ2-7	NA	TGTGCCAGCAGCTCCAGGACAGGGGGCGAATACGAGCAGTACTTC	CASSSRTGGEYEQYF
TRBV25-1	TRBD1	TRBJ1-1	NA	TGTGCCAGCAGTGAGGGCCCCCGACAGGGTAGGTCTGAAGCTTTCTTT	CASSEGPRQGRSEAFF
TRBV18	NA	TRBJ2-7	NA	TGTGCCAGCTCACCTGGGACCTACGAGCAGTACTTC	CASSPGTYEQYF
TRBV7-3	TRBD2	TRBJ2-3	NA	TGTGCCAGCAGCCTATTAGCGGGAGTGACAGATACGCAGTATTTT	CASSLLAGVTDTQYF
TRBV30	NA	TRBJ2-1	NA	TGTGCTTACTCTTATAGCGGAGGGGGCAATGAGCAGTTCTTC	CAYSYSGGGNEQFF
TRBV11-2	NA	TRBJ2-1	NA	TGTGCCAGCAGCCCGAGACTGGACTCCTACAATGAGCAGTTCTTC	CASSPRLDSYNEQFF
TRBV6-6	TRBD1	TRBJ1-4	NA	TGTGCCAGCAGTTACAGGGCTGGGACAGGGGGTGAAAAACTGTTTTTT	CASSYRAGTGGEKLFF
TRBV5-1	NA	TRBJ1-1	NA	TGCGCCAGCAGCTTGGTAGGAGGTCGAGGGGACACTGAAGCTTTCTTT	CASSLVGGRGDTEAFF
TRBV5-4	NA	TRBJ2-1	NA	TGTGCCAGCAGCAGAACCGGACAGCTAGGCTCCTACAATGAGCAGTTCTTC	CASSRTGQLGSYNEQFF
TRBV7-9	NA	TRBJ2-1	NA	TGTGCCAGCAGCCGGGCCCGGAGTTCCTACAATGAGCAGTTCTTC	CASSRARSSYNEQFF
TRBV28	NA	TRBJ1-5	NA	TGTGCCAGTACCGAACCGGGGGGACATAGCAATCAGCCCCAGCATTTT	CASTEPGGHSNQPQHF
TRBV28	NA	TRBJ1-5	once	TGTGCCAGCAGTTCCCCAAATTATAGCAATCAGCCCCAGCATTTT	CASSSPNYSNQPQHF
TRBV30	TRBD1	TRBJ2-3	NA	TGTGCCTGGAGTGGTGGACAGGGGAGGACAGATACGCAGTATTTT	CAWSGGQGRTDTQYF
TRBV5-1	TRBD1	TRBJ2-2	NA	TGCGCCAGCAGCGTGCCAGGGACAGGGGATCGCACCGGGGAGCTGTTTTTT	CASSVPGTGDRTGELFF
TRBV2	TRBD1	TRBJ1-5	NA	TGTGCCAGCAGGACAGGGGAACAGCCCCAGCATTTT	CASRTGEQPQHF
TRBV7-6	NA	TRBJ2-1	NA	TGTGCCAGCAGCTTAATTGTAGAGCTGGTTAGTGAGCAGTTCTTC	CASSLIVELVSEQFF